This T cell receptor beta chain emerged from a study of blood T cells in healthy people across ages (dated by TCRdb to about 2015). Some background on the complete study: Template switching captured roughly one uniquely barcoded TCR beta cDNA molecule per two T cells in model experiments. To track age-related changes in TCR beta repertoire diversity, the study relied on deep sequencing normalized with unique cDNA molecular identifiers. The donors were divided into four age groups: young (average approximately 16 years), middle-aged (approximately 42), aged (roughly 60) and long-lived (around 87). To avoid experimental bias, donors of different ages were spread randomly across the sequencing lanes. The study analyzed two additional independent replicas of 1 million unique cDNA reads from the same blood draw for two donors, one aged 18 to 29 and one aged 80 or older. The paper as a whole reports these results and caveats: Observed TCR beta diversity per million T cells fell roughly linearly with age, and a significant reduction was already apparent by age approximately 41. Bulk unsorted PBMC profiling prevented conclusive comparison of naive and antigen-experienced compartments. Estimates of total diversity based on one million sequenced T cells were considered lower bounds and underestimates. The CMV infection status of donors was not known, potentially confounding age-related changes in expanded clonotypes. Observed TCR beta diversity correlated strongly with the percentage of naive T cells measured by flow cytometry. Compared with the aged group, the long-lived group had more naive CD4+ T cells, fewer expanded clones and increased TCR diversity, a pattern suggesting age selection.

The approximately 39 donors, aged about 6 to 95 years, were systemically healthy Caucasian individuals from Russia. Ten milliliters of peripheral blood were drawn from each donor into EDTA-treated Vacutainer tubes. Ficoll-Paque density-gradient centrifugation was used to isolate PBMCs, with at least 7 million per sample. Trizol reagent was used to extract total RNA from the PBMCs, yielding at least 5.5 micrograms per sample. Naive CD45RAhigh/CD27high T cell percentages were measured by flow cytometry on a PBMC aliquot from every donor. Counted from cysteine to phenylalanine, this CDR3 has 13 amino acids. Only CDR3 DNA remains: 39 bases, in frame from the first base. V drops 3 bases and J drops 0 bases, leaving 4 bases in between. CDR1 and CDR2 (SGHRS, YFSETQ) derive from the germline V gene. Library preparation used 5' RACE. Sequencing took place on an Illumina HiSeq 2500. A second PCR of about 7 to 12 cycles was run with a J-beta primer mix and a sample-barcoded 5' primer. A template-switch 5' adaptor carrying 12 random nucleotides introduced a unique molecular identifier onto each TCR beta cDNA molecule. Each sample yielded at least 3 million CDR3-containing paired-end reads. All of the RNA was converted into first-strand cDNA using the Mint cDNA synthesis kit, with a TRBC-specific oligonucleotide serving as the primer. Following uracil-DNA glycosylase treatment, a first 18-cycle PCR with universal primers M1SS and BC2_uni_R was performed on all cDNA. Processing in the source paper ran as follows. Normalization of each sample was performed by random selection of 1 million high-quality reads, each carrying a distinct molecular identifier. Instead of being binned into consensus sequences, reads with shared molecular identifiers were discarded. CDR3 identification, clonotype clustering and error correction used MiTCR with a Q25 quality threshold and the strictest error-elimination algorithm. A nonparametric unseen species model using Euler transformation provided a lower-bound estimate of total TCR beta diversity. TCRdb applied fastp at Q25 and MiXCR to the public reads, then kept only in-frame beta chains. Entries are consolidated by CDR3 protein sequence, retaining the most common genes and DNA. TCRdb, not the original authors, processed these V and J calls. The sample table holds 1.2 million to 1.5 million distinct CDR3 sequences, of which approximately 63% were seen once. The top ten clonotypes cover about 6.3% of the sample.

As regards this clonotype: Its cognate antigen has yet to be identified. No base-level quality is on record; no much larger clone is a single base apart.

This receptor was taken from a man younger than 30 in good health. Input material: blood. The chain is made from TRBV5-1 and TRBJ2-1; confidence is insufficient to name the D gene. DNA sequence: TGCGCCAGCAGCTGGAACTCCTACAATGAGCAGTTCTTC. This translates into CASSWNSYNEQFF. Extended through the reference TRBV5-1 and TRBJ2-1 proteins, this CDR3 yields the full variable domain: KAGVTQTPRYLIKTRGQQVTLSCSPISGHRSVSWYQQTPGQGLQFLFEYFSETQRNKGNFPGRFSGRQFSNSRSEMNVSTLELGDSALYLCASSWNSYNEQFFGPGTRLTVL.